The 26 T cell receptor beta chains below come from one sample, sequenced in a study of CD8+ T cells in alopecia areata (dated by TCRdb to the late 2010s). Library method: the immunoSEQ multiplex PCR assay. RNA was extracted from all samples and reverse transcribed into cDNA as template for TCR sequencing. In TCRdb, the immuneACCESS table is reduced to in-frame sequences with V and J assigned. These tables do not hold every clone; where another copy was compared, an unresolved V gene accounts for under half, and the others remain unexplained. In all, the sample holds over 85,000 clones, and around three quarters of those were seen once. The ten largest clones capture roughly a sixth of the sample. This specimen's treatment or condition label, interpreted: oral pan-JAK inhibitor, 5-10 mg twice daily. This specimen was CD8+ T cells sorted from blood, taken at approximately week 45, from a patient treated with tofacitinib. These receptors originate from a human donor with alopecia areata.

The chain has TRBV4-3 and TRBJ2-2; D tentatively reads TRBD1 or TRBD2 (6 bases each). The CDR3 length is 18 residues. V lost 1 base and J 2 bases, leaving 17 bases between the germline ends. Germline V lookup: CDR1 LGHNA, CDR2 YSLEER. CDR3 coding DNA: TGCGCCAGCAGCCAAGCATTTTCCGGGGGCCTCAACACCGGGGAGCTGTTTTTT. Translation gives CASSQAFSGGLNTGELFF.

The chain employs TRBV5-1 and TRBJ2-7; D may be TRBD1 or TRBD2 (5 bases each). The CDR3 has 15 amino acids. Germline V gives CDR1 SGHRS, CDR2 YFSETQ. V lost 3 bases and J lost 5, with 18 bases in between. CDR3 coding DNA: TGCGCCAGCAGCTCAGAGACCTCGGGGACGGACGAGCAGTACTTC. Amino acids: CASSSETSGTDEQYF.

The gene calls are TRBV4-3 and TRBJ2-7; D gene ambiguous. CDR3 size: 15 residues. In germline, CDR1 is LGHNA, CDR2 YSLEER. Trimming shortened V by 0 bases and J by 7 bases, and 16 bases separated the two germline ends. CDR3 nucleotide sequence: TGCGCCAGCAGCCAAGATCGGACCCTCCCTTCAGAGCAGTACTTC. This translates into CASSQDRTLPSEQYF.

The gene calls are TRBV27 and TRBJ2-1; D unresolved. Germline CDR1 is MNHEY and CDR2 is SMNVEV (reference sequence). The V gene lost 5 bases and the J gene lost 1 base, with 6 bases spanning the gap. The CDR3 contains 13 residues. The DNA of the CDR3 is TGTGCCAGCAGTGATTTGTCCTACAATGAGCAGTTCTTC. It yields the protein CASSDLSYNEQFF.

The CDR3 DNA sequence: TGTGCCTGGAGAGCGGGGGACACTGAAGCTTTCTTT. Its translation: CAWRAGDTEAFF. The V call is TRBV30, the J call TRBJ1-1; a possible D gene is TRBD1 (5 bases). The V and J ends lost 3 bases and 3 bases respectively, with 8 bases between them. The V gene's germline CDR1 is GTSNPN and CDR2 SVGIG (reference sequence). This CDR3 comprises 12 residues. Complete variable domain (other parts from reference TRBV30 and TRBJ1-1): SQTIHQWPATLVQPVGSPLSLECTVEGTSNPNLYWYRQAAGRGLQLLFYSVGIGQISSEVPQNLSASRPQDRQFILSSKKLLLSDSGFYLCAWRAGDTEAFFGQGTRLTVV.

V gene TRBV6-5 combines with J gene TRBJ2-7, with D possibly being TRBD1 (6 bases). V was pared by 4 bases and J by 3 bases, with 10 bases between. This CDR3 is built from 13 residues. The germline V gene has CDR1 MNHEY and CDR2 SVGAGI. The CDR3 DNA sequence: TGTGCCAGCAGTTCCAAGACAGGCTACGAGCAGTACTTC. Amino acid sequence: CASSSKTGYEQYF.

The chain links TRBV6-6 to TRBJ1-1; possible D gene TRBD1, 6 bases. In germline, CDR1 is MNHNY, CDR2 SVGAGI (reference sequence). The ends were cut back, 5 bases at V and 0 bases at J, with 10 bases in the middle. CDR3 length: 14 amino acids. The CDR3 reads CASSRTAMNTEAFF. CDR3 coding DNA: TGTGCCAGCAGTCGGACAGCCATGAACACTGAAGCTTTCTTT.

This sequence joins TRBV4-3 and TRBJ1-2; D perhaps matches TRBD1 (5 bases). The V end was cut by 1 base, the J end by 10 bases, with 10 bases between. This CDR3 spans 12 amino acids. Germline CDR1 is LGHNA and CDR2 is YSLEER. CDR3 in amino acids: CASSQVWGNYTF. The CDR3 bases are TGCGCCAGCAGCCAAGTTTGGGGGAACTACACCTTC.

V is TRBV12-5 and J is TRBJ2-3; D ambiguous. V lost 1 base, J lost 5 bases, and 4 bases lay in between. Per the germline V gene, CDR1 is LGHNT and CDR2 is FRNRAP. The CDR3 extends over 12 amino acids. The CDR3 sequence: CASGLDVDTQYF. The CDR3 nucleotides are TGTGCTAGTGGTTTGGACGTAGATACGCAGTATTTT.

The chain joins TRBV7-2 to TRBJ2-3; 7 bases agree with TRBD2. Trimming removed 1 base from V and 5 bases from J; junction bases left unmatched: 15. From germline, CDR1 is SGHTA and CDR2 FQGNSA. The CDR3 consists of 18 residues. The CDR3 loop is CASSLVVLAGEDEDTQYF. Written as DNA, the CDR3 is TGTGCCAGCAGCTTAGTTGTGCTGGCGGGGGAAGATGAAGATACGCAGTATTTT.

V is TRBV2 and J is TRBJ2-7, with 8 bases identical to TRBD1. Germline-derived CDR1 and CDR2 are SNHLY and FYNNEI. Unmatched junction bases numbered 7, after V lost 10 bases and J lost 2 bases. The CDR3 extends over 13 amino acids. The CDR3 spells CATGQGPTYEQYF. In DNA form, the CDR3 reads TGTGCCACTGGACAGGGTCCGACCTACGAGCAGTACTTC. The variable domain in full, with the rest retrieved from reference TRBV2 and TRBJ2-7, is EPEVTQTPSHQVTQMGQEVILRCVPISNHLYFYWYRQILGQKVEFLVSFYNNEISEKSEIFDDQFSVERPDGSNFTLKIRSTKLEDSAMYFCATGQGPTYEQYFGPGTRLTVT.

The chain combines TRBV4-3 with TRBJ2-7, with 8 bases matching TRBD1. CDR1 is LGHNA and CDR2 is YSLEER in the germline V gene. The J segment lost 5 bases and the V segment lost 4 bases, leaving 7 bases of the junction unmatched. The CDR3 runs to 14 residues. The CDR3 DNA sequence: TGCGCCAGCAGCCGGACAGGGATGAGAGACGAGCAGTACTTC. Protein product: CASSRTGMRDEQYF.

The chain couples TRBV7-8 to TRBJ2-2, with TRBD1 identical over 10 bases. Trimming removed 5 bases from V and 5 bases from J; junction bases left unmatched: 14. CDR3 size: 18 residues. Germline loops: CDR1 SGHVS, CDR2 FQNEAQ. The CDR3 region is CASSTTAKPGQGTGELFF. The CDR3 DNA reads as TGTGCCAGCAGCACTACTGCAAAACCGGGACAGGGGACCGGGGAGCTGTTTTTT.

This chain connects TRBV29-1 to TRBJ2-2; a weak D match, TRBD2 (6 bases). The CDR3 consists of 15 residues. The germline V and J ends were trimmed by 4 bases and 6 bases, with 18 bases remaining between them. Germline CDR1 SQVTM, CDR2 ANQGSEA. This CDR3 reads CSVVAYGGSSGELFF. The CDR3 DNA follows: TGCAGCGTTGTGGCCTACGGGGGTTCCTCCGGGGAGCTGTTTTTT.

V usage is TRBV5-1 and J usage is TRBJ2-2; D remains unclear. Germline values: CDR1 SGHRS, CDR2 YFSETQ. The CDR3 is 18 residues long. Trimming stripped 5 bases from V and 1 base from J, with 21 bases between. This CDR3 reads CASRKSALEKGNTGELFF. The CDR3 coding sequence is TGCGCCAGCAGAAAGAGTGCCCTAGAAAAGGGGAACACCGGGGAGCTGTTTTTT. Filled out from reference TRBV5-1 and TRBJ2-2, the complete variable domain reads KAGVTQTPRYLIKTRGQQVTLSCSPISGHRSVSWYQQTPGQGLQFLFEYFSETQRNKGNFPGRFSGRQFSNSRSEMNVSTLELGDSALYLCASRKSALEKGNTGELFFGEGSRLTVL.

DNA for the CDR3: TGTGCCAGCAGTCCGGACCATCTAGCCAAAAACATTCAGTACTTC. It codes for CASSPDHLAKNIQYF. The gene calls are TRBV28 and TRBJ2-4; D not resolved. The CDR3 loop spans 15 amino acids. CDR1 MDHEN and CDR2 SYDVKM come from the germline V gene. V was cut by 5 bases and J by 0 bases, with 11 bases left in between.

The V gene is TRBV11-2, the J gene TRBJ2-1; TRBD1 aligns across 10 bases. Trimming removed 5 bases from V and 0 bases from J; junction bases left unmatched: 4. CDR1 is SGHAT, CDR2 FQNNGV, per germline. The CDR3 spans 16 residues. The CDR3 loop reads CASSPGQGTSYNEQFF. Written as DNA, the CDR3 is TGTGCCAGCAGCCCGGGACAGGGGACCTCCTACAATGAGCAGTTCTTC.

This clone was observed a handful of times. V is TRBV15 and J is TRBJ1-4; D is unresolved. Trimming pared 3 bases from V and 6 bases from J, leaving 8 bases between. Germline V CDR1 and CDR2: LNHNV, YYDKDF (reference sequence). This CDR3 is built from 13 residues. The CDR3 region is CATSSDGDEKLFF. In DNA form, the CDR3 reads TGTGCCACCAGCAGTGATGGGGATGAAAAACTGTTTTTT. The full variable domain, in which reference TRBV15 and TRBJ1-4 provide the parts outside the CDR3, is DAMVIQNPRYQVTQFGKPVTLSCSQTLNHNVMYWYQQKSSQAPKLLFHYYDKDFNNEADTPDNFQSRRPNTSFCFLDIRSPGLGDTAMYLCATSSDGDEKLFFGSGTQLSVL.

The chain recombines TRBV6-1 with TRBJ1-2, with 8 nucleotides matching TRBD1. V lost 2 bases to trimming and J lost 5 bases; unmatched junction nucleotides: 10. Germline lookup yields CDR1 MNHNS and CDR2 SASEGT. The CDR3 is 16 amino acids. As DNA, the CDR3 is TGTGCCAGCAGTGAACCCTCCAGGGGGCTAATATATGGCTACACCTTC. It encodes CASSEPSRGLIYGYTF.

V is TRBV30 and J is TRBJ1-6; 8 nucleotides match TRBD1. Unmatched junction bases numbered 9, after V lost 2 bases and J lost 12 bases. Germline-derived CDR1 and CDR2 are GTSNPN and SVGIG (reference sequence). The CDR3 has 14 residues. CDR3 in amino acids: CAWSTGTGDGPLHF. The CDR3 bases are TGTGCCTGGAGTACCGGGACAGGCGATGGACCCCTCCACTTT.

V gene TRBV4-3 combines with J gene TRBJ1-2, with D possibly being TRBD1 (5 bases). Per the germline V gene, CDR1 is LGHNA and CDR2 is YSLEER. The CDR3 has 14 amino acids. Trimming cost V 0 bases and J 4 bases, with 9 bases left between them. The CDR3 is CASSQDGDGYGYTF. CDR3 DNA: TGCGCCAGCAGCCAAGATGGGGACGGCTATGGCTACACCTTC.

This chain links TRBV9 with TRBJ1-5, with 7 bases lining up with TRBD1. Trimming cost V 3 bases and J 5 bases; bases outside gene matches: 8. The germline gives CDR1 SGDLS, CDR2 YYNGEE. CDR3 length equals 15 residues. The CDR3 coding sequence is TGTGCCAGCAGCGGAACAGGGGAAAGAGATCAGCCCCAGCATTTT. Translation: CASSGTGERDQPQHF.

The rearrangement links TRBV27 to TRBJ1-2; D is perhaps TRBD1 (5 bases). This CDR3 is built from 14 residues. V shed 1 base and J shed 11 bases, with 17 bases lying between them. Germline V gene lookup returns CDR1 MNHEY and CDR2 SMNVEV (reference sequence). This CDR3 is CASSLFGAGRGYTF. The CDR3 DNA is TGTGCCAGCAGTTTATTCGGGGCAGGGAGAGGGTACACCTTC.

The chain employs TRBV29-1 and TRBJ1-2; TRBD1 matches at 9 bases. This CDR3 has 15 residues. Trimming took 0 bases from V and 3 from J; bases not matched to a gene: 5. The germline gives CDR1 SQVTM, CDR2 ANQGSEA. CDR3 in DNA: TGCAGCGTTGAAGATCTTCGGGACAGGGACTATGGCTACACCTTC. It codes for CSVEDLRDRDYGYTF.

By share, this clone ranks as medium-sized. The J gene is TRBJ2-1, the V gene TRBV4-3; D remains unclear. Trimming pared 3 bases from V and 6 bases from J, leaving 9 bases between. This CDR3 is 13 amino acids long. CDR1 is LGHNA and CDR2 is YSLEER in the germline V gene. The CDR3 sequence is CASSHSLTNEQFF. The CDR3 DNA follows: TGCGCCAGCAGCCATAGCCTTACCAATGAGCAGTTCTTC.

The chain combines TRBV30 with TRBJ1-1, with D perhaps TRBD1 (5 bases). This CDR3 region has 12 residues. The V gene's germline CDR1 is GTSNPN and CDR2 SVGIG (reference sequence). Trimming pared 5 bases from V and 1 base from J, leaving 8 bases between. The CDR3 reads CAWGHTNTEAFF. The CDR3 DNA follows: TGTGCCTGGGGACACACGAACACTGAAGCTTTCTTT.